The present TCR beta chain was sequenced within a study of regulatory T cells in long-lasting Graves disease. For this clonotype: The antigen remains undetermined.

iRepertoire HTBI primers and Arm-PCR of CDR3 regions built TCR beta libraries. A single record per CDR3 protein comes from TCRdb applying MiXCR to the multiplex PCR reads. The table has some 600,000 distinct CDR3 sequences, about 16% seen once. Time point defined: newly diagnosed GD, antithyroid drugs for less than 3 months. The TCR library was made from RNA extracted from PBMCs. Study observations and caveats: Persistent disease exhibited a predilection for TRBV28, TRBJ1-2 and TRBJ2-5. Between persistent patients, roughly 2,600 public clonotypes were shared, exceeding the 966 shared between new patients.

V lost 3 bases, J lost 0 bases, and 12 bases lay in between. This CDR3 region has 15 residues. Germline CDR1 reads DFQATT; CDR2 reads SNEGSKA (reference sequence). These data also formed part of another study, on T cells in Graves' hyperthyroidism and ophthalmopathy.

The rearrangement joins TRBV20-1 to TRBJ2-1; TRBD2 is a possible D gene (6 bases). The sample consisted of peripheral blood mononuclear cells (PBMCs), taken at new diagnosis, from a patient treated with antithyroid drugs. This clonotype originated in a man aged 18-30 years with Graves disease. CDR3 sequence: CSASVAESSYNEQFF. The CDR3 DNA sequence: TGCAGTGCTAGCGTAGCGGAAAGCTCCTACAATGAGCAGTTCTTC.